This T cell receptor (beta chain) was recorded in a study of blood T cell repertoires in COVID-19. Study as a whole: Samples taken during acute and convalescent COVID-19 were collected in the United States, Italy and Spain. PBMCs, B-cell-depleted T cells, or T cells provided the cDNA or gDNA that made up the material.

In the study's own analysis: Amplification with reference gene primers provided the estimates of nucleated cell counts. Data came from immunoSEQ multiplex PCR; TCRdb stores just in-frame clones and leaves some out. V, J and clone size derive from that table, while D and trimming were established from the DNA sequence. The data contain some 110,000 clones, roughly 80% of them seen just once; the ten biggest clones take up 7% to 9.5%. Trimming shortened V by 1 base and J by 2 bases, and 4 bases separated the two germline ends. The CDR3 runs to 14 residues. Germline V gene sequence: CDR1 SGHKS, CDR2 YYEKEE (reference sequence).

The clonotype originates from an older man with acute or convalescent COVID-19. Material for sequencing was peripheral blood. The chain has TRBV5-5 and TRBJ2-6; no firm D call. CDR3 bases: TGTGCCAGCAGCTTGTTCACTGGGGCCAACGTCCTGACTTTC. Its translation: CASSLFTGANVLTF.